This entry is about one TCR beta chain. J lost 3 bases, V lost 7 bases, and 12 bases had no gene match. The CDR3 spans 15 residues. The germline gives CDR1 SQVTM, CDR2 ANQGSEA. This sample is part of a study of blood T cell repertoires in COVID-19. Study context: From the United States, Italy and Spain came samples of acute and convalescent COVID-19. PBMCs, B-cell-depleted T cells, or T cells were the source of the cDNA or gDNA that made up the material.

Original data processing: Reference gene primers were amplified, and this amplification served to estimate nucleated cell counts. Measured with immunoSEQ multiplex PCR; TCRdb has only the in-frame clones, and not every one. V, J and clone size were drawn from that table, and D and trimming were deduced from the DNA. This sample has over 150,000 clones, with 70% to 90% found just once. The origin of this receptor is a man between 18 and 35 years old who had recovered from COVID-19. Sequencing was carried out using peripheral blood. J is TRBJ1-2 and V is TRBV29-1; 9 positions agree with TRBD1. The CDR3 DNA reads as TGCAGCGCGGGACAGGGTAGGATTCGCGACTATGGCTACACCTTC. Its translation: CSAGQGRIRDYGYTF.